This paragraph reports one T cell receptor (beta chain). In the source study's methods: Estimated nucleated cell counts came from reference gene primer amplification. TCRdb's copy holds only in-frame clones and misses some; the assay was immunoSEQ multiplex PCR. Clonal size and the V and J genes are those of that table, whereas D and trimming came from the DNA. There are 250,000 to 300,000 clones in the sample; around four fifths occur only once, and 4.5% to 7% lies in the top ten. The data derive from a study of blood T cell repertoires in COVID-19. Study details: Donors in the United States, Italy and Spain gave samples during acute or convalescent COVID-19. Sample material is recorded as cDNA or gDNA derived from T cells, B-cell-depleted T cells, or PBMCs.

The CDR3 consists of 13 residues. Trimming shortened V by 4 bases and J by 6 bases, and 13 bases separated the two germline ends. Germline V gene sequence: CDR1 MNHEY, CDR2 SMNVEV (reference sequence). Sequencing input: peripheral blood. This rearrangement joins TRBV27 to TRBJ2-7; TRBD2 is a possible D gene (6 bases). This receptor was identified in an older man with acute or convalescent COVID-19. The CDR3 nucleotides are TGTGCCAGCAGTTCCCCGGGACTTCTCGAGCAGTACTTC. This codes for CASSSPGLLEQYF.